The 20 T cell receptor beta chains below were found in one sample sequenced in a study of early T cells in non-severe SARS-CoV-2 infection. MiXCR was run by TCRdb on the 5' RACE reads, yielding one entry per CDR3 protein. The table shows around 63,000 distinct CDR3 sequences, with 13% occurring only once. The sample taken for sequencing was whole blood. All receptors come from an adult who was a healthcare worker with PCR-confirmed SARS-CoV-2 infection or an uninfected control (not recorded which).

V usage is TRBV12-3 or TRBV12-4 and J usage is TRBJ2-4; 9 bases map to TRBD1. The CDR3 extends over 14 amino acids. V gave up 5 bases and J gave up 8 bases; unmatched junction bases: 7. CDR3 loop: CASSPGQGSDIQYF. CDR3 bases: TGTGCCAGCAGTCCGGGACAGGGTTCGGACATTCAGTACTTC.

This clonotype was observed many times. The CDR3 is CASRFLGNTEAFF. The CDR3 region has the DNA TGTGCCAGCAGGTTTCTAGGGAACACTGAAGCTTTCTTT. This sequence joins TRBV5-6 and TRBJ1-1; D is unclear. The CDR3 totals 13 residues. Deletions cut 5 bases from V and 1 base from J, with 9 bases between. Germline V gene lookup returns CDR1 SGHDT and CDR2 YYEEEE. The complete variable domain, with remaining parts taken from reference TRBV5-6 and TRBJ1-1, reads DAGVTQSPTHLIKTRGQQVTLRCSPKSGHDTVSWYQQALGQGPQFIFQYYEEEERQRGNFPDRFSGHQFPNYSSELNVNALLLGDSALYLCASRFLGNTEAFFGQGTRLTVV.

This clonotype was recorded at least ten times. The rearrangement uses TRBV5-6 and TRBJ1-1; D uncertain. The CDR3 sequence is 13 residues long. CDR1 is SGHDT, CDR2 YYEEEE, per germline. The ends were cut back, 3 bases at V and 1 base at J, with 7 bases in the middle. The CDR3 nucleotides are TGTGCCAGCAGCTATTTTACGAACACTGAAGCTTTCTTT. Translation gives CASSYFTNTEAFF.

The chain links TRBV5-4 to TRBJ2-1; possibly TRBD2 for D (6 bases). Germline V gene data show CDR1 as SGHNT and CDR2 as YYREEE (reference sequence). V lost 0 bases, J lost 0 bases, and 10 bases lay in between. The CDR3 is 16 amino acids. CDR3 in DNA: TGTGCCAGCAGCTTGGGTGGACTAAGCTCCTACAATGAGCAGTTCTTC. Translated, it gives CASSLGGLSSYNEQFF.

This clonotype appeared many times. This chain connects TRBV5-1 to TRBJ2-3; tentative D call: TRBD2 (6 bases). Trimming left V 0 bases short and J 1 base short, with 9 bases between. The CDR3 extends over 15 amino acids. CDR1 is SGHRS, CDR2 YFSETQ, per germline. This chain's CDR3 is CASSLAGERTDTQYF. In DNA, the CDR3 is TGCGCCAGCAGCTTGGCGGGGGAGCGCACAGATACGCAGTATTTT. Combining the CDR3 with reference TRBV5-1 and TRBJ2-3 gives the whole variable domain KAGVTQTPRYLIKTRGQQVTLSCSPISGHRSVSWYQQTPGQGLQFLFEYFSETQRNKGNFPGRFSGRQFSNSRSEMNVSTLELGDSALYLCASSLAGERTDTQYFGPGTRLTVL.

There are a few counts of this clonotype. V and J are TRBV12-3 or TRBV12-4 and TRBJ2-7; D is possibly TRBD1 (6 bases). The CDR3 runs to 13 residues. V gave up 4 bases and J gave up 7 bases, with 14 bases separating them. The CDR3 reads CASSYQGQGEQYF. The CDR3 DNA reads as TGTGCCAGCAGTTACCAGGGTCAGGGGGAGCAGTACTTC.

This clonotype appeared many times. V is TRBV29-1 and J is TRBJ2-3; TRBD2 matches 7 bases. Per germline, CDR1 SQVTM and CDR2 ANQGSEA. This CDR3 has 12 residues. V was clipped by 7 bases and J by 6 bases; unmatched bases: 7. CDR3 in DNA: TGCAGCGCGAGGGAGGGCGCGGATACGCAGTATTTT. It specifies CSAREGADTQYF.

This clonotype has at least ten counts. This sequence joins TRBV6-5 and TRBJ1-1, with D uncertain. Germline V gene data show CDR1 as MNHEY and CDR2 as SVGAGI. This CDR3 has 13 residues. Trimming left V 7 bases short and J 2 bases short, with 11 bases between. The CDR3 nucleotides are TGTGCCAGCACCAGACAAGCCAACACTGAAGCTTTCTTT. Amino acid sequence: CASTRQANTEAFF.

This clonotype was picked up a small number of times. The chain has TRBV6-5 and TRBJ1-2, with 8 bases fitting TRBD1. V gave up 2 bases and J gave up 4 bases; unmatched junction bases: 6. CDR3 length equals 15 residues. CDR1 and CDR2 (germline): MNHEY, SVGAGI. Written as DNA, the CDR3 is TGTGCCAGCAGTTACCCCGGACAGGGATTCTATGGCTACACCTTC. Protein: CASSYPGQGFYGYTF.

This clonotype was observed a handful of times. One end of the junction varies from germline; a read error may be responsible. The chain uses TRBV13 and TRBJ1-3; no clear D. The CDR3 extends over 16 amino acids. CDR1 is PRHDT, CDR2 FYEKMQ, per germline (reference sequence). DNA for the CDR3: TGTGCCAGCAGCCTAGGCCCCTCAGGAGCTGGAAACACCATATATTTT. This translates into CASSLGPSGAGNTIYF.

In its sample, this clonotype was seen a few times. The rearrangement joins TRBV11-2 to TRBJ2-3; D gene unclear. Germline V CDR1 and CDR2: SGHAT, FQNNGV. Trimming left V 5 bases short and J 2 bases short, with 14 bases between. There are 15 residues in the CDR3. The CDR3 sequence: CASSPSYSITDTQYF. The CDR3 DNA follows: TGTGCCAGCAGCCCCTCGTACTCCATCACAGATACGCAGTATTTT.

This clonotype was seen repeatedly, ten times or more. The rearrangement joins TRBV10-3 to TRBJ2-3; D unclear. Trimming cost V 2 bases and J 0 bases, with 3 bases left between them. From germline, CDR1 is ENHRY and CDR2 SYGVKD. CDR3 length: 13 amino acids. The CDR3 protein is CAISEGSTDTQYF. The DNA for the CDR3 is TGTGCCATCAGTGAGGGGAGCACAGATACGCAGTATTTT.

This clonotype was picked up many times. The chain couples TRBV6-5 to TRBJ1-6; D is ambiguous. Germline V lookup: CDR1 MNHEY, CDR2 SVGAGI. The germline V and J ends were trimmed by 0 bases and 10 bases, with 7 bases remaining between them. This CDR3 has 13 amino acids. Here the CDR3 reads CASSYSVGSPLHF. The CDR3, as DNA: TGTGCCAGCAGTTACTCAGTCGGCTCACCCCTCCACTTT.

This chain uses TRBV14 with TRBJ1-1; 7 bases are a match to TRBD1. Germline CDR1 SGHDN, CDR2 FVKESK. V shed 0 bases and J 8 bases; nucleotides not matched to a gene: 3. CDR3 length: 13 amino acids. The CDR3 region has the DNA TGTGCCAGCAGCCAAGAGTACAGGGGCGAAGCTTTCTTT. This codes for CASSQEYRGEAFF.

This clonotype was seen many times. V is TRBV7-3 and J is TRBJ1-1, with 7 bases matching TRBD1. There are 14 residues in the CDR3. Germline lookup yields CDR1 SGHTA and CDR2 FQGTGA. V was clipped by 4 bases and J by 0 bases; unmatched bases: 2. CDR3 residues: CASSSDRMNTEAFF. CDR3 bases: TGTGCCAGCAGCTCGGACAGGATGAACACTGAAGCTTTCTTT.

The chain employs TRBV27 and TRBJ2-1; D remains ambiguous. The ends were cut back, 5 bases at V and 0 bases at J, with 2 bases in the middle. CDR1 and CDR2 (germline): MNHEY, SMNVEV (reference sequence). The CDR3 contains 12 residues. The CDR3 coding sequence is TGTGCCAGCAGTCCCTCCTACAATGAGCAGTTCTTC. Translating it yields CASSPSYNEQFF.

This clonotype has at least ten counts. V usage is TRBV3-1 and J usage is TRBJ2-7; the D is unclear. The germline gives CDR1 LGHDT, CDR2 YNNKEL (reference sequence). V was cut by 1 base and J by 6 bases, with 4 bases left in between. There are 11 residues in the CDR3. This chain's CDR3 is CASSQASEQYF. The CDR3 DNA is TGTGCCAGCAGCCAAGCGTCCGAGCAGTACTTC.

The rearrangement links TRBV7-2 to TRBJ2-7; 7 positions match TRBD1. The V and J ends lost 4 bases and 3 bases, in that order; junction bases with no gene match: 9. The CDR3 contains 15 residues. Per germline, CDR1 SGHTA and CDR2 FQGNSA. CDR3 loop: CASSSRTGTYYEQYF. CDR3 bases: TGTGCCAGCAGCTCACGGACAGGTACTTACTACGAGCAGTACTTC.

This chain connects TRBV6-2 or TRBV6-3 to TRBJ1-1, with D possibly matching TRBD1 (6 bases). V lost 4 bases and J lost 7, with 13 bases in between. The CDR3 has 13 residues. Per the germline V gene, CDR1 is MNHEY and CDR2 is SVGEGT. The CDR3 DNA follows: TGTGCCAGCAGTTGGACAGCACTTAATGAAGCTTTCTTT. Translating gives CASSWTALNEAFF.

V and J are TRBV12-3 or TRBV12-4 and TRBJ1-3; 7 bases fit TRBD1. The V segment lost 7 bases and the J segment 11 bases; nucleotides outside the gene matches: 8. CDR3 length: 12 amino acids. The chain's CDR3 is CASIYRDSPIYF. DNA of the CDR3: TGTGCCAGCATCTACCGGGACAGCCCCATATATTTT.